These 7 T cell receptor beta chains were all obtained from the same sample, sequenced in a study of T cell responses to AZD1222 COVID-19 vaccine (dated by TCRdb to the early 2020s). The receptor library was made with the immunoSEQ multiplex PCR assay. The clones in this table, taken by TCRdb from immuneACCESS, are in-frame only. Not every clone is retained; where verified, under half of the shortfall comes from an unresolved V gene, and the cause of the rest is unknown. Across this sample there are about 140,000 clones, with around 90% seen only once. The ten largest clones capture 1.7% of the sample. According to the study, the label for this sample's time point signals: baseline before first vaccination. The source material was peripheral blood, sampled on day 0 of AZD1222 vaccination. The origin of the receptors is an adult in good health.

This chain connects TRBV6-1 to TRBJ1-1, with TRBD1 as a possible D gene (6 bases). Trimming removed 3 bases from V and 5 bases from J, with 19 bases in between. Looked up from germline, CDR1 is MNHNS and CDR2 is SASEGT. The CDR3 length is 16 residues. CDR3 nucleotide sequence: TGTGCCAGCAGTGAGAGGTACAGGGTAATGGGGACTGAAGCTTTCTTT. Translation: CASSERYRVMGTEAFF.

The chain joins TRBV6-5 to TRBJ2-1; possibly TRBD2 for D (5 bases). Germline V CDR1 and CDR2: MNHEY, SVGAGI. There are 12 residues in the CDR3. V lost 5 bases to trimming and J lost 7 bases, with 9 bases between them. The CDR3 region is CASSTRWNEQFF. Written as DNA, the CDR3 is TGTGCCAGCAGTACTAGGTGGAATGAGCAGTTCTTC.

This chain connects TRBV28 to TRBJ1-3, with a possible D match to TRBD1 (6 bases). Germline values: CDR1 MDHEN, CDR2 SYDVKM. The CDR3 runs 17 residues. V was cut by 0 bases and J by 0 bases, with 12 bases left in between. The CDR3 bases are TGTGCCAGCAGTTTATGGAGGGAACAGGGCTCTGGAAACACCATATATTTT. Protein: CASSLWREQGSGNTIYF.

J is TRBJ2-7 and V is TRBV28; D not resolved. This CDR3 has 12 amino acids. Per germline, CDR1 MDHEN and CDR2 SYDVKM. Trimming stripped 1 base from V and 5 bases from J, with 6 bases between. CDR3 coding DNA: TGTGCCAGCAGTTTATCTAGTCACGAGCAGTACTTC. The encoded protein is CASSLSSHEQYF.

The chain uses TRBV7-9 and TRBJ1-1; D unclear. CDR1 is SEHNR and CDR2 is FQNEAQ in the germline V gene (reference sequence). V lost 1 base, J lost 11 bases, and 14 bases lay in between. The CDR3 is made up of 13 amino acids. CDR3 sequence reads: CASSLDSGDMAFF. CDR3 nucleotide sequence: TGTGCCAGCAGCTTAGACAGCGGGGATATGGCTTTCTTT.

The chain uses TRBV27 and TRBJ2-7; D is unresolved. From germline, CDR1 is MNHEY and CDR2 SMNVEV (reference sequence). The V end lost 1 base, the J end lost 3 bases, and 7 bases lay between the germline ends. This CDR3 is 13 amino acids long. The CDR3 DNA follows: TGTGCCAGCAGTTTATTCGACGGCTACGAGCAGTACTTC. Protein: CASSLFDGYEQYF.

The chain employs TRBV10-3 and TRBJ2-7, with 9 bases fitting TRBD1. The CDR3 contains 16 residues. V gave up 5 bases and J gave up 3 bases; unmatched junction bases: 11. Germline assignment: CDR1 ENHRY and CDR2 SYGVKD. The CDR3 region is CAISPPSTGGGYEQYF. In nucleotides, the CDR3 is TGTGCCATCAGTCCTCCCTCCACAGGGGGCGGCTACGAGCAGTACTTC.